A single sample gave rise to the 27 T cell receptor beta chains below, sequenced in a study of blood T cell repertoires in COVID-19. Clones were read by immunoSEQ multiplex PCR, and TCRdb kept only the in-frame ones, dropping some. The sample has about 230,000 clones; roughly 80% are singletons. Specimen: peripheral blood. These receptors originate from a woman in her 50s with acute or convalescent COVID-19.

The chain couples TRBV29-1 to TRBJ1-5, with 8 bases aligning to TRBD1. CDR3 length: 13 residues. Germline CDR1 is SQVTM and CDR2 is ANQGSEA. The junction had 4 bases not matched to a gene; V was cut back by 6 bases and J by 3 bases. The CDR3 spells CSVAGGFNQPQHF. The CDR3, as DNA: TGCAGCGTCGCAGGGGGCTTCAATCAGCCCCAGCATTTT.

This clone was observed a handful of times. The CDR3 DNA is TGTGCCAGCTCAATGGACAGGAACACCGGGGAGCTGTTTTTT. Translating gives CASSMDRNTGELFF. The chain recombines TRBV18 with TRBJ2-2; the D gene is possibly TRBD1 (6 bases). The V end was cut by 5 bases, the J end by 1 base, with 8 bases between. This CDR3 spans 14 amino acids. Germline CDR1 is KGHSH and CDR2 is LQKENI.

This clone was seen only a few times. The chain joins TRBV6-1 to TRBJ2-7, with 9 bases identical to TRBD1. This CDR3 contains 15 residues. The ends lost 1 base at V and 5 bases at J; junction bases unmatched: 6. Looked up from germline, CDR1 is MNHNS and CDR2 is SASEGT. The chain's CDR3 is CASSEVGQGTHEQYF. In DNA, the CDR3 is TGTGCCAGCAGTGAAGTGGGACAGGGCACCCACGAGCAGTACTTC.

The chain has TRBV6-5 and TRBJ1-2, with 10 bases lining up with TRBD1. There are 14 residues in the CDR3. V shed 4 bases, J shed 4 bases, and the junction held 3 bases outside the gene matches. The germline V gene encodes CDR1 MNHEY and CDR2 SVGAGI. The CDR3 protein is CASSWGQGSYGYTF. Written as DNA, the CDR3 is TGTGCCAGCAGTTGGGGACAGGGGAGCTATGGCTACACCTTC.

The V call is TRBV19, the J call TRBJ1-2, with D uncertain. Trimming took off 3 bases at V and 7 bases at J, with 12 bases between the two ends. In germline, CDR1 is LNHDA, CDR2 SQIVND (reference sequence). CDR3 length: 13 amino acids. CDR3 nucleotide sequence: TGTGCCAGTAGTATTGCGGCGGAACGTGGCTACACCTTC. As protein: CASSIAAERGYTF. Variable domain in full (rest from reference TRBV19 and TRBJ1-2): DGGITQSPKYLFRKEGQNVTLSCEQNLNHDAMYWYRQDPGQGLRLIYYSQIVNDFQKGDIAEGYSVSREKKESFPLTVTSAQKNPTAFYLCASSIAAERGYTFGSGTRLTVV.

This CDR3 is CASSSKDRDSPLHF. The CDR3 DNA follows: TGTGCCAGCAGCTCTAAAGACAGGGATTCACCCCTCCACTTT. The J gene is TRBJ1-6, the V gene TRBV5-6, with TRBD1 matching 7 bases. J gave up 8 bases and V 3 bases, and 5 bases lay outside the gene matches. Germline assignment: CDR1 SGHDT and CDR2 YYEEEE. The CDR3 sequence is 14 residues long. Together with reference TRBV5-6 and TRBJ1-6, the CDR3 gives the full variable domain: DAGVTQSPTHLIKTRGQQVTLRCSPKSGHDTVSWYQQALGQGPQFIFQYYEEEERQRGNFPDRFSGHQFPNYSSELNVNALLLGDSALYLCASSSKDRDSPLHFGNGTRLTVT.

The rearrangement joins TRBV5-4 to TRBJ2-2, with a possible D match to TRBD1 (6 bases). There are 14 residues in the CDR3. V shed 5 bases and J shed 6 bases, with 14 bases lying between them. CDR1 SGHNT and CDR2 YYREEE come from the germline V gene (reference sequence). The CDR3 sequence is CASRSLTGPGELFF. The DNA of the CDR3 is TGTGCCAGCAGATCCTTGACAGGACCCGGGGAGCTGTTTTTT.

The V call is TRBV18, the J call TRBJ2-4; D ambiguous. V lost 2 bases and J 0 bases, leaving 20 bases between the germline ends. In germline, CDR1 is KGHSH, CDR2 LQKENI. The CDR3 spans 19 residues. The CDR3 DNA reads TGTGCCAGCTCACCAACGGCTATTCCGGAGACCATAGCCAAAAACATTCAGTACTTC. Encoded protein: CASSPTAIPETIAKNIQYF.

Written as DNA, the CDR3 is TGTGCTAGTGCCCTCGGGGGGGGGTCCTACGAGCAGTACTTC. Its protein is CASALGGGSYEQYF. The chain joins TRBV12-5 to TRBJ2-7; 8 positions agree with TRBD2. This CDR3 is built from 14 residues. Germline-derived CDR1 and CDR2 are LGHNT and FRNRAP. The trim removed 7 bases at V and 1 base at J, leaving 6 bases unmatched.

A note on this clone: The junction does not match germline at one end; this may be a read error. The chain links TRBV10-1 to TRBJ2-7; 9 bases fit TRBD1. Germline V CDR1 and CDR2: WNHNN, SYGVQD (reference sequence). The length of the CDR3 is 13 residues. The CDR3 here is CASGDRGSYEQYF. DNA for the CDR3: TGCGCCAGCGGTGACAGGGGGTCCTACGAGCAGTACTTC.

The rearrangement links TRBV11-2 to TRBJ2-3; D might be TRBD2 (6 bases). Germline V lookup: CDR1 SGHAT, CDR2 FQNNGV. CDR3 length equals 16 residues. Deletions cut 3 bases from V and 6 bases from J, with 19 bases between. The CDR3 DNA follows: TGTGCCAGCAGCTTTAAGGTCGTGGGAGGATCCGATACGCAGTATTTT. Encoded protein: CASSFKVVGGSDTQYF.

The CDR3 nucleotides read TGTGCCAGCAGAACAGGGGTTCACTATGGCTACACCTTC. It yields the protein CASRTGVHYGYTF. The V call is TRBV2, the J call TRBJ1-2; TRBD1 aligns across 7 bases. CDR3 length: 13 amino acids. Germline CDR1 SNHLY, CDR2 FYNNEI. V shed 6 bases, J shed 3 bases, and the junction held 4 bases outside the gene matches.

The V and J genes are TRBV19 and TRBJ1-1; 9 bases agree with TRBD1. Germline trimming cut 3 bases from V and 3 bases from J; bases unmatched to any gene: 5. The CDR3 runs 15 residues. Per germline, CDR1 LNHDA and CDR2 SQIVND (reference sequence). The CDR3 sequence is CASSIGNRGHTEAFF. The CDR3 nucleotides are TGTGCCAGTAGTATCGGGAACAGGGGGCACACTGAAGCTTTCTTT.

The chain couples TRBV28 to TRBJ1-5; the D gene is possibly TRBD1 (5 bases). Germline V gives CDR1 MDHEN, CDR2 SYDVKM. This CDR3 is 12 amino acids long. Trimming left V 8 bases short and J 1 base short, with 6 bases between. This CDR3 is CASRGSNQPQHF. The CDR3 region has the DNA TGTGCCAGCCGGGGGAGCAATCAGCCCCAGCATTTT.

This sequence joins TRBV7-2 and TRBJ2-1; TRBD2 is a possible D gene (5 bases). The CDR3 is made up of 18 amino acids. Per germline, CDR1 SGHTA and CDR2 FQGNSA. Trimming cost V 3 bases and J 0 bases, with 18 bases left between them. CDR3: CASSFSLGWESSYNEQFF. The DNA of the CDR3 is TGTGCCAGCAGCTTTTCTCTCGGTTGGGAGAGCTCCTACAATGAGCAGTTCTTC.

The chain links TRBV25-1 to TRBJ2-7; D is undetermined. V lost 1 base to trimming and J lost 5 bases, with 15 bases between them. CDR1 is MGHDK and CDR2 is SYGVNS in the germline V gene. The CDR3 loop spans 15 amino acids. In DNA, the CDR3 is TGTGCCAGCAGTGAATGGGCAGGTAATTTCCACGAGCAGTACTTC. This sequence encodes CASSEWAGNFHEQYF.

This sequence joins TRBV28 and TRBJ1-1; no clear D. The CDR3 consists of 15 residues. The V gene's germline CDR1 is MDHEN and CDR2 SYDVKM. The germline V and J ends were trimmed by 4 bases and 2 bases, with 14 bases remaining between them. The CDR3 spells CASSSRSGVNTEAFF. In DNA form, the CDR3 reads TGTGCCAGCAGTTCCCGCTCCGGGGTAAACACTGAAGCTTTCTTT. Supplemented by reference TRBV28 and TRBJ1-1, the full variable domain reads DVKVTQSSRYLVKRTGEKVFLECVQDMDHENMFWYRQDPGLGLRLIYFSYDVKMKEKGDIPEGYSVSREKKERFSLILESASTNQTSMYLCASSSRSGVNTEAFFGQGTRLTVV.

This clone occurred a few times. The rearrangement joins TRBV28 to TRBJ2-1; TRBD1 is a possible D gene (5 bases). V lost 2 bases, J lost 6 bases, and 8 bases lay in between. The germline CDR1 and CDR2 sequences are MDHEN and SYDVKM. The CDR3 covers 13 residues. CDR3 region: CASSLRGLNEQFF. The CDR3, as DNA: TGTGCCAGCAGTTTAAGGGGCCTCAATGAGCAGTTCTTC. The full variable domain, completed using reference TRBV28 and TRBJ2-1, is DVKVTQSSRYLVKRTGEKVFLECVQDMDHENMFWYRQDPGLGLRLIYFSYDVKMKEKGDIPEGYSVSREKKERFSLILESASTNQTSMYLCASSLRGLNEQFFGPGTRLTVL.

The rearrangement joins TRBV7-9 to TRBJ1-5, with a possible D match to TRBD1 (5 bases). CDR1 is SEHNR and CDR2 is FQNEAQ in the germline V gene (reference sequence). CDR3 length: 15 amino acids. Trimming left V 5 bases short and J 7 bases short, with 18 bases between. CDR3 loop: CASSPFSAGLQPQHF. CDR3 coding DNA: TGTGCCAGCAGCCCCTTCTCGGCAGGGCTACAGCCCCAGCATTTT.

The V gene is TRBV11-2, the J gene TRBJ2-4, with D maybe TRBD1 (5 bases). Germline assignment: CDR1 SGHAT and CDR2 FQNNGV. The V gene lost 4 bases and the J gene lost 0 bases, with 10 bases spanning the gap. The CDR3 is made up of 15 amino acids. CDR3 bases: TGTGCCAGCAGCTCGACAGAACTAGCCAAAAACATTCAGTACTTC. Protein product: CASSSTELAKNIQYF.

This chain connects TRBV5-1 to TRBJ2-5; 11 bases align to TRBD2. The CDR3 is 16 residues long. CDR1 is SGHRS, CDR2 YFSETQ, per germline. The ends lost 0 bases at V and 5 bases at J; junction bases unmatched: 6. CDR3: CASSLEVAGGLETQYF. CDR3 DNA: TGCGCCAGCAGCTTGGAGGTAGCGGGGGGGCTCGAGACCCAGTACTTC.

The chain is built from TRBV19 and TRBJ1-1, with TRBD1 matching over 10 bases. Trimming took 5 bases from V and 6 from J; bases not matched to a gene: 15. The CDR3 covers 17 residues. Germline V gives CDR1 LNHDA, CDR2 SQIVND (reference sequence). The CDR3 reads CASSPPSTGGASAEAFF. The CDR3 DNA is TGTGCCAGTAGTCCACCATCGACAGGGGGCGCGAGCGCTGAAGCTTTCTTT.

J is TRBJ2-1 and V is TRBV19; no clear D. The germline CDR1 and CDR2 sequences are LNHDA and SQIVND (reference sequence). V dropped 3 bases and J dropped 5 bases, with 11 bases sitting between them. There are 14 residues in the CDR3. The CDR3 DNA follows: TGTGCCAGTAGTATCAGTAGCTTCCACAATGAGCAGTTCTTC. Residues: CASSISSFHNEQFF.

The V call is TRBV5-1, the J call TRBJ1-1; the match to TRBD1 covers 8 bases. The CDR3 has 13 amino acids. Germline loops: CDR1 SGHRS, CDR2 YFSETQ. J was trimmed by 7 bases and V by 7 bases; bases with no gene match: 9. The CDR3: CASRYRDRNEAFF. Here the CDR3 DNA reads TGCGCCAGCCGGTACCGGGACAGGAATGAAGCTTTCTTT. The full variable domain, with the rest looked up from reference TRBV5-1 and TRBJ1-1, is KAGVTQTPRYLIKTRGQQVTLSCSPISGHRSVSWYQQTPGQGLQFLFEYFSETQRNKGNFPGRFSGRQFSNSRSEMNVSTLELGDSALYLCASRYRDRNEAFFGQGTRLTVV.

This chain connects TRBV4-1 to TRBJ1-4; possibly TRBD1 for D (5 bases). This CDR3 is built from 15 residues. Germline loops: CDR1 MGHRA, CDR2 YSYEKL. The V and J ends lost 0 bases and 8 bases respectively, with 13 bases between them. The CDR3 sequence: CASSQEFQNREKLFF. CDR3 nucleotides: TGCGCCAGCAGCCAAGAGTTCCAGAACAGGGAAAAACTGTTTTTT.

The chain is built from TRBV19 and TRBJ2-3; D is unclear. Germline V gene sequence: CDR1 LNHDA, CDR2 SQIVND (reference sequence). Trimming stripped 4 bases from V and 4 bases from J, with 9 bases between. The CDR3 covers 13 residues. CDR3 in DNA: TGTGCCAGTAGTAGACGGCAGGCAGATACGCAGTATTTT. Translation gives CASSRRQADTQYF. The entire variable domain, with the rest obtained from reference TRBV19 and TRBJ2-3, is as follows: DGGITQSPKYLFRKEGQNVTLSCEQNLNHDAMYWYRQDPGQGLRLIYYSQIVNDFQKGDIAEGYSVSREKKESFPLTVTSAQKNPTAFYLCASSRRQADTQYFGPGTRLTVL.

The CDR3 region is CASSSDRGYGYTF. DNA for the CDR3: TGTGCCAGCAGTTCAGACAGGGGGTATGGCTACACCTTC. The rearrangement links TRBV27 to TRBJ1-2; the match to TRBD1 covers 9 bases. This CDR3 is built from 13 residues. Germline-derived CDR1 and CDR2 are MNHEY and SMNVEV (reference sequence). Unmatched junction bases numbered 2, after V lost 4 bases and J lost 5 bases.